The rows below give T cell receptor beta chains drawn from one sample of a study of blood T cell repertoires in COVID-19. Method: immunoSEQ multiplex PCR; TCRdb's copy keeps in-frame clones and lacks some. The data contain approximately 300,000 clones, 85% to 90% of them seen just once; the ten biggest clones take up roughly 4.1%. Sequenced input: peripheral blood. The receptors originated from a woman between 50 and 59 years old with active or convalescent COVID-19. CDR3s include the opening cysteine and the closing phenylalanine or tryptophan. The D gene is left open where the match is weak. Clone size is shown for a subset of rows, as once, few, many or a class of expanded clone.

D gene	clone size	V gene	J gene	CDR3 DNA	CDR3 protein
-	-	TRBV6-2/TRBV6-3	TRBJ1-2	TGTGCCAGCAGTTACAACTGGCAGGCGTACTATGGCTACACCTTC	CASSYNWQAYYGYTF
TRBD1	-	TRBV6-5	TRBJ1-2	TGTGCCAGCGAACGGGACAGGGTCTATGGCTACACCTTC	CASERDRVYGYTF
TRBD2	-	TRBV29-1	TRBJ2-7	TGCAGCGTTTTTACGGGGGGAGGCGAGCAGTACTTC	CSVFTGGGEQYF
-	once	TRBV27	TRBJ2-7	TGTGCCAGCAGTTTAAAGGGGCTCGTCTTGGGCTACGAGCAGTACTTC	CASSLKGLVLGYEQYF
-	-	TRBV30	TRBJ1-1	TGTGCCTGGTATTTCTTGAACACTGAAGCTTTCTTT	CAWYFLNTEAFF
TRBD2	-	TRBV4-2	TRBJ2-1	TGTGCCAGCAGCCAAGATCAGAACGGGGGGGCTGGGAATGAGCAGTTCTTC	CASSQDQNGGAGNEQFF
-	once	TRBV5-5	TRBJ1-6	TGTGCCAGCAGCTTGGAACAGGCAGGTTCACCCCTCCACTTT	CASSLEQAGSPLHF
-	few	TRBV4-2	TRBJ1-2	TGTGCCAGCAGCCAAGGTTCAGGGAACTATGGCTACACCTTC	CASSQGSGNYGYTF
-	-	TRBV5-1	TRBJ2-1	TGCGCCAGCACAGGAGGGAGCTCCTACAATGAGCAGTTCTTC	CASTGGSSYNEQFF
-	-	TRBV27	TRBJ1-2	TGTGCCAGCAGTACAGGGACAACTAACTATGGCTACACCTTC	CASSTGTTNYGYTF
-	-	TRBV6-1	TRBJ1-4	TGTGCCAGCAGTGAACGACAGAATGAAAAACTGTTTTTT	CASSERQNEKLFF
-	-	TRBV7-3	TRBJ1-2	TGTGCCAGCAGCTCAGACCAGGGATTAGGGGGCTACACCTTC	CASSSDQGLGGYTF
-	-	TRBV7-9	TRBJ2-5	TGTGCCAGCAGCTTTCGGACTCTTAGGGAGACCCAGTACTTC	CASSFRTLRETQYF
TRBD1	-	TRBV7-9	TRBJ1-4	TGTGCCAGCAGCCGTGACAGGGCAACTAATGAAAAACTGTTTTTT	CASSRDRATNEKLFF
TRBD2	-	TRBV29-1	TRBJ2-2	TGCAGCGCCTATAGCGGGAGTGACACCGGGGAGCTGTTTTTT	CSAYSGSDTGELFF
-	-	TRBV9	TRBJ2-1	TGTGCCAGCAGCCCCACCAGTACGAGGAATGAGCAGTTCTTC	CASSPTSTRNEQFF
TRBD1	-	TRBV13	TRBJ1-2	TGTGCCAGCAGCTTAGAGAACAGGGGTCAGGACTATGGCTACACCTTC	CASSLENRGQDYGYTF
TRBD2	once	TRBV4-3	TRBJ2-3	TGCGCCAGCAGCCAAGATCGGGCTAGCGGGAGCACAGATACGCAGTATTTT	CASSQDRASGSTDTQYF
TRBD1	-	TRBV2	TRBJ1-2	TGTGCCAGCAGGCGGGACAGCTCTAACTATGGCTACACCTTC	CASRRDSSNYGYTF
-	-	TRBV3-1/TRBV3-2	TRBJ2-5	TGTGCCAGCAGCCAATTTCGGGAGACCCAGTACTTC	CASSQFRETQYF
TRBD1	few	TRBV6-5	TRBJ2-5	TGTGCCAGCAGTTCCTTGGGACAGCAAGAGACCCAGTACTTC	CASSSLGQQETQYF
-	-	TRBV14	TRBJ2-7	TGTGCCAGCAGCATCTTACCCGGGATTTCCTACGAGCAGTACTTC	CASSILPGISYEQYF
-	-	TRBV5-1	TRBJ1-6	TGCGCCAGCAGCCCGTGGGTCTCGGAGGTCGGTTCACCCCTCCACTTT	CASSPWVSEVGSPLHF
-	once	TRBV12-3/TRBV12-4	TRBJ1-2	TGTGCCAGCAGACTTTCTGGGGGGGACGGCTACACCTTC	CASRLSGGDGYTF
TRBD2	-	TRBV10-3	TRBJ2-7	TGTGCCATCAAAGCGGGGGCCGAGCAGTACTTC	CAIKAGAEQYF
TRBD1	-	TRBV27	TRBJ1-1	TGTGCCAGCAGCTACGGGACAGCGAACACTGAAGCTTTCTTT	CASSYGTANTEAFF
-	-	TRBV21-1	TRBJ2-1	TGTGCCAGCAGCAAAACCCTCGGACTAGGGAAGAATGAGCAGTTCTTC	CASSKTLGLGKNEQFF
TRBD2	once	TRBV5-1	TRBJ2-5	TGCGCCAGCAGCCCCCCCCAACTAGCGGGGGGCCAAGAGACCCAGTACTTC	CASSPPQLAGGQETQYF
-	once	TRBV7-2	TRBJ2-7	TGTGCCAGCAGCCCACAGTACGCGGGCGAGCAGTACTTC	CASSPQYAGEQYF
TRBD2	-	TRBV30	TRBJ2-1	TGTGCCTGGAGTTCTGGACTAGCGGGAAATGAGCAGTTCTTC	CAWSSGLAGNEQFF
-	-	TRBV2	TRBJ2-7	TGTGCCAGCAGTGAAAAGCGCGGGCAGGGGGGCGAGCAGTACTTC	CASSEKRGQGGEQYF
TRBD1	-	TRBV6-2/TRBV6-3	TRBJ2-7	TGTGCCAGCAGTTCACCGACAGGGGGATCTTACTTC	CASSSPTGGSYF
TRBD2	-	TRBV3-1/TRBV3-2	TRBJ2-5	TGTGCCAGCAGCTATGACTATAGCGGGAGGAGGGCAAAGACCCAGTACTTC	CASSYDYSGRRAKTQYF
-	-	TRBV27	TRBJ2-7	TGTGCCAGCAGTACCCACAGGGAGGGCACCTACGAGCAGTACTTC	CASSTHREGTYEQYF
-	-	TRBV19	TRBJ2-3	TGTGCCAGTAGTATAGAAAGCCCTTCCTACCCGCAGTATTTT	CASSIESPSYPQYF
-	-	TRBV6-5	TRBJ2-1	TGTGCCAGCAAGAAAGGAATCGAGCGTCCAGATGAGCAGTTCTTC	CASKKGIERPDEQFF
-	-	TRBV29-1	TRBJ1-1	TGCAGCGTTGGAGACGGTTTTTACACTGAAGCTTTCTTT	CSVGDGFYTEAFF
TRBD1	-	TRBV7-9	TRBJ1-5	TGTGCCAGCAGAACAGGGGGCGATCAGCCCCAGCATTTT	CASRTGGDQPQHF
TRBD2	-	TRBV6-2/TRBV6-3	TRBJ2-3	TGTGCCAGCAGTGGTCTAGCGGGGGGGCCAGATACGCAGTATTTT	CASSGLAGGPDTQYF
TRBD1	-	TRBV30	TRBJ1-2	TGTGCCTGGGAGACAGGGGCCGGACTCTATGGCTACACCTTC	CAWETGAGLYGYTF